This TCR beta chain comes out of a study of cytomegalovirus exposure and HLA in healthy donors listed by TCRdb under 2017. With respect to the entire study: According to a later analysis, one platform produced both the 110 or so validation repertoires and the 670 or so repertoires of the first cohort. The aim of the study was to test whether cataloging public T cell receptors could identify signatures of past pathogen exposure. In addition to the first cohort of 666 subjects, a separate validation cohort of approximately 120 different subjects was used. To predict cytomegalovirus infection status, the study combined high-throughput TCR immunosequencing, statistical association of individual TCRs with disease status, and machine learning.

The donors belonged to the validation cohort of about 130 subjects, which was separate from the roughly 670-subject first cohort. The protocol used for the library was the immunoSEQ multiplex PCR assay. Turning to the authors' computational methods: To diagnose cytomegalovirus status from the catalog of TCR beta chain sequences, a statistical classification framework was built. TCRdb carries this immuneACCESS record with in-frame sequences only. Its versions omit some clonotypes, under half of them owing to an unresolved V gene in the studies checked, with the rest unexplained. V and J calls and clone size are as listed in that table; D and trimming were resolved from the DNA. This sample has about 170,000 clones in its table, and approximately 87% of those were observed once. The top ten clones comprise about 6% of the sample. V and J are trimmed by 3 bases and 0 bases, and the gene matches miss 3 bases of the junction. The CDR3 starts with the cysteine, ends with the phenylalanine, and has 15 residues. Only the CDR3 DNA stays, 45 bases, in frame from base 1. Per the germline V gene, LGHNA is the CDR1 and YSLEER is the CDR2.

A remark on this clone: This receptor's antigen is unknown. Per-base qualities were not stored, and no clone one base away is much larger.

General findings and caveats noted by the study authors: In the study, approximately 160 TCR beta chains were listed as associated with cytomegalovirus. Cytomegalovirus status was reported to be diagnosed by the classifier with high specificity and sensitivity in both the original and validation cohorts. A later analysis found that TCRs clustered in the first cohort also tended to co-occur in the roughly 120 validation repertoires, with 94% of cluster scores above 0. In vitro tests confirmed that a few of the cytomegalovirus-associated TCR beta chains recognize cytomegalovirus antigens. The authors suggested that the approach could potentially be extended to other disease states and immunological phenotypes. A later analysis had no HLA typing for the validation cohort, so co-occurrence there was scored across all 130 or so repertoires. Most TCR sequences were seen in very few donors, while some public TCRs were found in many individuals.

The sequence derives from a woman in her twenties or thirties in good health and CMV-seronegative. In this chain, TRBV4-3 is recombined with TRBJ2-7, with 9 middle bases fitting TRBD1. The sequencing input was PBMCs. Here is the DNA: TGCGCCAGCAGCCAGATGACAGGGGGCTCCTACGAGCAGTACTTC. The translation is CASSQMTGGSYEQYF.